The clone carrying this TCR beta chain has a handful of counts. This sample stems from a study of T cells after yellow fever vaccination. Looked up from germline, CDR1 is MNHEY and CDR2 is SMNVEV (reference sequence). The CDR3 contains 15 residues. The V gene end was trimmed by 4 bases and the J gene end by 4 bases; junction bases not matched to a gene: 6. TCRdb redid the calling of the 5' RACE reads with MiXCR, one entry per CDR3 protein. The repertoire holds some 550,000 distinct CDR3 sequences, with roughly 19% as singletons. The chain uses TRBV27 and TRBJ2-3, with TRBD2 matching 9 bases. Source: PBMCs, taken 15 days after the yellow fever booster vaccination. The receptor was isolated from a man under 40 who received the YFV17D yellow fever vaccine. Written as DNA, the CDR3 is TGTGCCAGCAGTTCGGCGGGAGGGCCAGCAGATACGCAGTATTTT. Residues: CASSSAGGPADTQYF.